This T cell receptor beta chain appears in the sequencing data of a study of response to subunit inactivated influenza vaccine. This clonotype showed up just a few times. Its matching antigen is unknown. Germline loops: CDR1 MNHNS, CDR2 SASEGT. Germline trimming cut 6 bases from V and 4 bases from J; bases unmatched to any gene: 6. The CDR3 loop spans 14 amino acids. Study-wide points: It was suggested by the authors that few new T cells are recruited by each seasonal influenza vaccination.

TCRdb re-derived calls from the RT-PCR reads in MiXCR, one entry per CDR3 protein. The table records 560,000 or so distinct CDR3 sequences, approximately 7.1% of them present only once. The starting material was PBMCs from blood, obtained 23 months after vaccination. The chain employs TRBV6-1 and TRBJ1-5; TRBD1 agrees at 7 bases. The sequence was collected from a man aged 50 to 69 who received an inactivated influenza vaccine. The DNA of the CDR3 is TGTGCCAGCAGGCCCACAGGGGTTAATCAGCCCCAGCATTTT. Translating it yields CASRPTGVNQPQHF.